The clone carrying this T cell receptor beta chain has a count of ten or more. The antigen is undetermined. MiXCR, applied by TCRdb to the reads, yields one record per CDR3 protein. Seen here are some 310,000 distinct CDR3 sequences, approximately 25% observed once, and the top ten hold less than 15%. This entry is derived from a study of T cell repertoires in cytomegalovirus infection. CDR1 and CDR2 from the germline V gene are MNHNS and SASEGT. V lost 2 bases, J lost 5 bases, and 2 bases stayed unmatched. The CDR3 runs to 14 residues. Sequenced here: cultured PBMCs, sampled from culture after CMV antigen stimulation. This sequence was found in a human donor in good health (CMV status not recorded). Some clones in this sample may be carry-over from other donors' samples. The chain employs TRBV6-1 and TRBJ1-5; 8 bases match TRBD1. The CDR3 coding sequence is TGTGCCAGCAGTGAATGGACAGGGCATCAGCCCCAGCATTTT. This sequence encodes CASSEWTGHQPQHF.